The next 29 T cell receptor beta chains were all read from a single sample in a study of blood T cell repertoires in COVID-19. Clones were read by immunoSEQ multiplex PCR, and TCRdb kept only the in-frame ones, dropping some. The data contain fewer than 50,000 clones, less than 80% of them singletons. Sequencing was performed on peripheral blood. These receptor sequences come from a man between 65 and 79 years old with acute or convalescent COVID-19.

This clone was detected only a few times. CDR3 nucleotides: TGTGCCAGAACAGGGGAAGTAGATGGCTACACCTTC. It encodes CARTGEVDGYTF. The chain has TRBV5-8 and TRBJ1-2, with 7 bases fitting TRBD1. V shed 8 bases, J shed 6 bases, and the junction held 7 bases outside the gene matches. The CDR3 has 12 amino acids. Per germline, CDR1 SGHTS and CDR2 YDEGEE.

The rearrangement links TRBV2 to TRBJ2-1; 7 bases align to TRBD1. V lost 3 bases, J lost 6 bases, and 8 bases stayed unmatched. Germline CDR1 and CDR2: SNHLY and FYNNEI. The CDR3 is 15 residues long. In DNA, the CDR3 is TGTGCCAGCAGTGAGATTAGGACAGGAGGCAATGAGCAGTTCTTC. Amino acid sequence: CASSEIRTGGNEQFF. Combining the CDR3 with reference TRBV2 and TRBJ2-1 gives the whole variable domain EPEVTQTPSHQVTQMGQEVILRCVPISNHLYFYWYRQILGQKVEFLVSFYNNEISEKSEIFDDQFSVERPDGSNFTLKIRSTKLEDSAMYFCASSEIRTGGNEQFFGPGTRLTVL.

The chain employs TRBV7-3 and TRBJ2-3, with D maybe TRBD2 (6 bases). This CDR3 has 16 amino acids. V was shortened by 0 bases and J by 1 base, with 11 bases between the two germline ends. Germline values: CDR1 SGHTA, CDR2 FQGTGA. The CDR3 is CASSLTGGMGTDTQYF. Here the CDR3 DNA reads TGTGCCAGCAGCTTAACCGGCGGGATGGGCACAGATACGCAGTATTTT.

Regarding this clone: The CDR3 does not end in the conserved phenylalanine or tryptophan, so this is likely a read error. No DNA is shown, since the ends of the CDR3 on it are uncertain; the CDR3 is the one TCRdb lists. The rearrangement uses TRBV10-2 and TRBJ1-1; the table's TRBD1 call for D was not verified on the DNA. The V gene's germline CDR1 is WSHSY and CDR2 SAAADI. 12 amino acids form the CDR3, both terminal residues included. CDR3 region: CASQQGNTEAFL.

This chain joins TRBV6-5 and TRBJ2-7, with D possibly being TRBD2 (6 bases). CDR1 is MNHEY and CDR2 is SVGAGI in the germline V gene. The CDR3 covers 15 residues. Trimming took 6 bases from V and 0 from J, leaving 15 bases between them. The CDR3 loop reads CASRNDGGSSYEQYF. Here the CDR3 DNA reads TGTGCCAGCAGGAATGATGGGGGGAGCTCCTACGAGCAGTACTTC.

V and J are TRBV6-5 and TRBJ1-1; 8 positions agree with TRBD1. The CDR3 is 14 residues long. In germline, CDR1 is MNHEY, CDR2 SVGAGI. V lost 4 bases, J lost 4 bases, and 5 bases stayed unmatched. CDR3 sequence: CASSSETGATEAFF. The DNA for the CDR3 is TGTGCCAGCAGTTCCGAGACAGGGGCCACTGAAGCTTTCTTT.

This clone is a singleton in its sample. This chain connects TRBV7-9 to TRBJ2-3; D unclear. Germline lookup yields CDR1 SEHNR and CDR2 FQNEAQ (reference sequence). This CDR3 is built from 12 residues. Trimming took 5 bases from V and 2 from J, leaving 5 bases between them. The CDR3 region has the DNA TGTGCCAGCAGCCCATCCACAGATACGCAGTATTTT. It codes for CASSPSTDTQYF.

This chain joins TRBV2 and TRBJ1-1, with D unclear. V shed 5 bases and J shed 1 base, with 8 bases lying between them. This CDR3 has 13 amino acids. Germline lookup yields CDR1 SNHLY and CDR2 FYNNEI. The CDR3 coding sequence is TGTGCCAGCAGTCTTTCAGGGAACACTGAAGCTTTCTTT. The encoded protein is CASSLSGNTEAFF.

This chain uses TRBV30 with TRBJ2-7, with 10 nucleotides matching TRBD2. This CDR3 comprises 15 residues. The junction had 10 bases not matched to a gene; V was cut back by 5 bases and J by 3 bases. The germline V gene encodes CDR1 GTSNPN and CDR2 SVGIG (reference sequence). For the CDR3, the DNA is TGTGCCTGGGGACCCGGGGCTAGCGGGAGCTACGAGCAGTACTTC. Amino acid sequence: CAWGPGASGSYEQYF.

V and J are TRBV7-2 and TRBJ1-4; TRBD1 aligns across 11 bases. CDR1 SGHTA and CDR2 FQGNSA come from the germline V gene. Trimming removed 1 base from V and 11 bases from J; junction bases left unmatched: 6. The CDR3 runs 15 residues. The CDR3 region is CASSLVGTGGRKLFF. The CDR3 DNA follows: TGTGCCAGCAGCTTAGTTGGGACAGGGGGGCGTAAACTGTTTTTT.

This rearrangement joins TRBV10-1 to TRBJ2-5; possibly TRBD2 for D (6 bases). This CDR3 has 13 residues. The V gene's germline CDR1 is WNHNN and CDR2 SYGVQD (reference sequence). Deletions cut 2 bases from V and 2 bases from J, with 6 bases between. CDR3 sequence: CASSEGLQETQYF. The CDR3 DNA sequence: TGCGCCAGCAGTGAGGGACTACAAGAGACCCAGTACTTC.

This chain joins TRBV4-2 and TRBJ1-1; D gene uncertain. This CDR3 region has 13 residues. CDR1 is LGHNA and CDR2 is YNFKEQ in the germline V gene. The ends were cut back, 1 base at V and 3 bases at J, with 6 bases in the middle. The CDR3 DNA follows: TGTGCCAGCAGCCAAGGAGGCCACACTGAAGCTTTCTTT. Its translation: CASSQGGHTEAFF.

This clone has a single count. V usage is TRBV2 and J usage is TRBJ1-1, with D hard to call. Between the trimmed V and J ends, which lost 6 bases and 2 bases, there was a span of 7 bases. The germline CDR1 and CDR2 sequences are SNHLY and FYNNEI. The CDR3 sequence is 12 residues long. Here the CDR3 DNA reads TGTGCCAGCAGGATCTACAACACTGAAGCTTTCTTT. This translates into CASRIYNTEAFF.

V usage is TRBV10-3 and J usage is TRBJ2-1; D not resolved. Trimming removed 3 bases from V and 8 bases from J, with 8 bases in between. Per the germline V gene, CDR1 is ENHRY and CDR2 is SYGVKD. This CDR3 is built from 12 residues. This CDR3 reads CAISDTTYEQFF. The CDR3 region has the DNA TGTGCCATCAGTGATACCACATATGAGCAGTTCTTC.

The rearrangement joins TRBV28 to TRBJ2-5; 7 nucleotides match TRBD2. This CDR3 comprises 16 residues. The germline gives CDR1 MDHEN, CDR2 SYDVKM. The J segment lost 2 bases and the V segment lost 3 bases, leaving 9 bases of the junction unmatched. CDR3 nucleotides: TGTGCCAGCAGTTTCTTCCAGGCCGGGGGGCAAGAGACCCAGTACTTC. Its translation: CASSFFQAGGQETQYF. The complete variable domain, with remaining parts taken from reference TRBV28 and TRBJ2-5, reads DVKVTQSSRYLVKRTGEKVFLECVQDMDHENMFWYRQDPGLGLRLIYFSYDVKMKEKGDIPEGYSVSREKKERFSLILESASTNQTSMYLCASSFFQAGGQETQYFGPGTRLLVL.

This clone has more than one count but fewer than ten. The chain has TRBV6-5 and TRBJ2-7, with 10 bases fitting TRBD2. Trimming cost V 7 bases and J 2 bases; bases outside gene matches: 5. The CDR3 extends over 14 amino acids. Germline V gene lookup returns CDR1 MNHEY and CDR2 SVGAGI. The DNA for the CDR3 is TGTGCCAGCATCACAGCGGGAGGGCCCTACGAGCAGTACTTC. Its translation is CASITAGGPYEQYF.

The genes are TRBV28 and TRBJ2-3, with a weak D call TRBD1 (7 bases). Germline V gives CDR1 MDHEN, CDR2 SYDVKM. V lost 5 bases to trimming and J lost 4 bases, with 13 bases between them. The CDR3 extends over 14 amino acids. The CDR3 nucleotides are TGTGCCAGCAGTCCAGGGGGGAGGTCAGATACGCAGTATTTT. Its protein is CASSPGGRSDTQYF.

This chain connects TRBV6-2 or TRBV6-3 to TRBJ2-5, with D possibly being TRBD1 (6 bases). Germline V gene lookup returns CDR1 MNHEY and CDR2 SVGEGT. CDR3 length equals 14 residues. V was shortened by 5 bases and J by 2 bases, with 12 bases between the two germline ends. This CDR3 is CASSVDRHQETQYF. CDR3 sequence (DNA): TGTGCCAGCAGTGTTGACAGGCATCAAGAGACCCAGTACTTC.

This CDR3 reads CASSLGWASGPYNEQFF. The CDR3 bases are TGTGCCAGCAGTTTGGGGTGGGCTAGCGGACCCTACAATGAGCAGTTCTTC. The gene calls are TRBV28 and TRBJ2-1; TRBD2 matches at 7 bases. The V segment lost 3 bases and the J segment 2 bases; nucleotides outside the gene matches: 10. Germline V gene sequence: CDR1 MDHEN, CDR2 SYDVKM. CDR3 length: 17 amino acids.

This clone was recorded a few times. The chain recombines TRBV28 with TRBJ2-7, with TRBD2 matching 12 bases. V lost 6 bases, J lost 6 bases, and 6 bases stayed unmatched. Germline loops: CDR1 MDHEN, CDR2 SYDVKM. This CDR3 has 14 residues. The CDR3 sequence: CASSPGTSGLEQYF. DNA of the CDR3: TGTGCCAGCAGCCCCGGGACTAGCGGGCTCGAGCAGTACTTC.

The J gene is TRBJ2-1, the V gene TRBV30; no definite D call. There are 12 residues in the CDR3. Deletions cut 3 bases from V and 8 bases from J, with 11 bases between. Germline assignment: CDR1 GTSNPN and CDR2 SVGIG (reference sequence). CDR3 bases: TGTGCCTGGAGCAGAGGTATGGATGAGCAGTTCTTC. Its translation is CAWSRGMDEQFF.

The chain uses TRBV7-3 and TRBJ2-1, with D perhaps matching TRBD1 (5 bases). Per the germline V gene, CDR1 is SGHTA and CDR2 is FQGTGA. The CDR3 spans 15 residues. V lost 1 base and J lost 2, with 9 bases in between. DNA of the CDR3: TGTGCCAGCAGCTTAATGGGGCCTCCCTACAATGAGCAGTTCTTC. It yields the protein CASSLMGPPYNEQFF. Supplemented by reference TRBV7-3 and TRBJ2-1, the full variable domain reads GAGVSQTPSNKVTEKGKYVELRCDPISGHTALYWYRQSLGQGPEFLIYFQGTGAADDSGLPNDRFFAVRPEGSVSTLKIQRTERGDSAVYLCASSLMGPPYNEQFFGPGTRLTVL.

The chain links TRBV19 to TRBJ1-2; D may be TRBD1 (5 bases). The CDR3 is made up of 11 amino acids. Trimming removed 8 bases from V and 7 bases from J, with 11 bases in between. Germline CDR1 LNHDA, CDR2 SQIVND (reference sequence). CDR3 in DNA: TGTGCCAGTGCGGGGGATCGTGGCTACACCTTC. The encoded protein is CASAGDRGYTF.

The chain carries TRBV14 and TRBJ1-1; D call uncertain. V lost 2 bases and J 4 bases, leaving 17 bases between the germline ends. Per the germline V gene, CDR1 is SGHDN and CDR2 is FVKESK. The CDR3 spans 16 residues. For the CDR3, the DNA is TGTGCCAGCAGCCAATGGGCGGGGAGTTTCGGCACTGAAGCTTTCTTT. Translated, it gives CASSQWAGSFGTEAFF.

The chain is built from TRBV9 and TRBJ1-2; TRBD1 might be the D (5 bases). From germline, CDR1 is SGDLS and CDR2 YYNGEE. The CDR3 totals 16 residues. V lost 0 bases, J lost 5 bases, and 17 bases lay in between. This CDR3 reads CASSVEEGRAGYGYTF. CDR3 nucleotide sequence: TGTGCCAGCAGCGTAGAGGAGGGGAGGGCGGGATATGGCTACACCTTC.

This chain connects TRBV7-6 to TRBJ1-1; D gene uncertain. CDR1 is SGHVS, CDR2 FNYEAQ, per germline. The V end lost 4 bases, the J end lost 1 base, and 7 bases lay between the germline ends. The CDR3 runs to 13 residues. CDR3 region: CASSYSRNTEAFF. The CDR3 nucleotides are TGTGCCAGCAGCTACTCACGGAACACTGAAGCTTTCTTT.

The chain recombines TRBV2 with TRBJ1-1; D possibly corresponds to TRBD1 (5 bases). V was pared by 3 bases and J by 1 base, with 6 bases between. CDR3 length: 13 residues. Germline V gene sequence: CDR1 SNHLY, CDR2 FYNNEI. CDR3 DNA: TGTGCCAGCAGTGATCAGGGGAACACTGAAGCTTTCTTT. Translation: CASSDQGNTEAFF.

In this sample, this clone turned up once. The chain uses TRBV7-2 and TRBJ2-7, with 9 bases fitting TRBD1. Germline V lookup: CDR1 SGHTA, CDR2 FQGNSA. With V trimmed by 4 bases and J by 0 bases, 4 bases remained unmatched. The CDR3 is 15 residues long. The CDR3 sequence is CASSSWDRDSYEQYF. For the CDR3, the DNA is TGTGCCAGCAGCTCGTGGGACAGGGACTCCTACGAGCAGTACTTC.

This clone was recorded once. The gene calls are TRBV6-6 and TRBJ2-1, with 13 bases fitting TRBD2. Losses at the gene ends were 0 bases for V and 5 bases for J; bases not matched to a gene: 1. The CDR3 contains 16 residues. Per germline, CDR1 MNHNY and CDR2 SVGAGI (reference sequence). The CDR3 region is CASSYSGLAGDNEQFF. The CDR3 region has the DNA TGTGCCAGCAGTTACTCCGGACTAGCGGGGGACAATGAGCAGTTCTTC.